The rows below give T cell receptor beta chains drawn from one sample of a study of blood T cell repertoires in COVID-19. The repertoire was sequenced with immunoSEQ multiplex PCR; TCRdb's copy has only in-frame clones and lacks some. The data show some 130,000 clones, less than 85% seen once. The source material was peripheral blood. The receptors originated from a woman of 80 years or more with acute or convalescent COVID-19. Both conserved end residues are part of each CDR3. The order of the fields is D gene, CDR3 length, V gene, clone size, J gene, CDR3 protein, CDR3 DNA. A D gene is named only where the DNA matches it firmly. Size is stated for part of the rows, as once, few or many counts, or as a class when the clone is expanded.

TRBD1	17	TRBV6-2/TRBV6-3	NA	TRBJ1-5	CASSYSGTDRKNQPQHF	TGTGCCAGCAGTTACTCGGGTACGGACAGGAAGAATCAGCCCCAGCATTTT
TRBD2	15	TRBV6-2/TRBV6-3	few	TRBJ2-1	CASSYGTSHYNEQFF	TGTGCCAGCAGTTACGGGACTAGTCACTACAATGAGCAGTTCTTC
TRBD2	17	TRBV18	NA	TRBJ2-5	CASSPLPSGGYQETQYF	TGTGCCAGCTCACCTCTCCCGAGCGGGGGGTACCAAGAGACCCAGTACTTC
TRBD1	14	TRBV18	NA	TRBJ2-7	CASSSPTGNYEQYF	TGTGCCAGCTCATCCCCGACAGGGAACTACGAGCAGTACTTC
NA	15	TRBV20-1	NA	TRBJ2-2	CSASSLAANTGELFF	TGCAGTGCTAGTAGTTTAGCGGCCAACACCGGGGAGCTGTTTTTT
NA	12	TRBV29-1	NA	TRBJ2-1	CSVEWRDDEQFF	TGCAGCGTTGAATGGAGAGACGATGAGCAGTTCTTC
NA	16	TRBV7-9	NA	TRBJ2-3	CASSLGRRSITDTQYF	TGTGCCAGCAGCTTAGGGAGAAGATCTATCACAGATACGCAGTATTTT
NA	14	TRBV6-6	NA	TRBJ1-4	CASSDRQVPEKLFF	TGTGCCAGCAGTGACCGACAGGTTCCCGAAAAACTGTTTTTT
NA	17	TRBV24-1	NA	TRBJ1-2	CATNPGREEAPFYGYTF	TGTGCCACCAACCCGGGGCGGGAGGAGGCGCCTTTCTATGGCTACACCTTC
NA	15	TRBV5-1	NA	TRBJ2-1	CASSLRQSSYNEQFF	TGCGCCAGCAGCTTGCGACAGAGCTCCTACAATGAGCAGTTCTTC
TRBD1	16	TRBV6-2/TRBV6-3	NA	TRBJ1-1	CASSPVDRGPHGEAFF	TGTGCCAGCAGTCCCGTCGACAGGGGGCCACATGGTGAAGCTTTCTTT
NA	15	TRBV5-1	once	TRBJ2-2	CASSLTSPGTGELFF	TGCGCCAGCAGCTTAACTAGCCCGGGTACCGGGGAGCTGTTTTTT
NA	13	TRBV10-2	NA	TRBJ1-5	CASTRYSNQPQHF	TGCGCCAGCACTAGATATAGCAATCAGCCCCAGCATTTT
NA	16	TRBV12-2	NA	TRBJ2-2	CASRHSGRVGTGELFF	TGTGCAAGTCGGCATAGCGGGAGGGTCGGGACCGGGGAGCTGTTTTTT
NA	13	TRBV28	NA	TRBJ2-4	CASSLTGMNIQYF	TGTGCCAGCAGTTTAACAGGGATGAACATTCAGTACTTC
NA	13	TRBV30	NA	TRBJ2-5	CAWSNLAEGAQYF	TGTGCCTGGAGTAACCTAGCAGAGGGGGCCCAGTACTTC
NA	14	TRBV28	NA	TRBJ1-5	CASVQGAENQPQHF	TGTGCCAGCGTCCAGGGCGCCGAAAATCAGCCCCAGCATTTT
NA	15	TRBV5-1	NA	TRBJ2-1	CASSLDPGSYNEQFF	TGCGCCAGCAGCTTGGATCCGGGTTCCTACAATGAGCAGTTCTTC
NA	16	TRBV5-1	NA	TRBJ1-4	CASSYQQGGVGEKLFF	TGCGCCAGCAGCTACCAGCAGGGAGGGGTGGGTGAAAAACTGTTTTTT
TRBD1	14	TRBV18	NA	TRBJ1-6	CASSLDRRNSPLHF	TGTGCCAGCTCACTGGACAGGAGGAATTCACCCCTCCACTTT
TRBD1	14	TRBV30	NA	TRBJ1-5	CAWSPTRGRQPQHF	TGTGCCTGGAGTCCCACCAGGGGGCGCCAGCCCCAGCATTTT
TRBD1	15	TRBV9	NA	TRBJ1-1	CASSIEQGRGTEAFF	TGTGCCAGCAGCATAGAACAGGGGAGAGGCACTGAAGCTTTCTTT
TRBD1	15	TRBV14	NA	TRBJ1-3	CASSPQGISGNTIYF	TGTGCCAGCAGCCCACAGGGGATCTCTGGAAACACCATATATTTT
NA	11	TRBV20-1	NA	TRBJ1-1	CSAIRYTEAFF	TGCAGTGCTATCCGGTACACTGAAGCTTTCTTT
TRBD1	15	TRBV9	NA	TRBJ2-3	CASSARQGNTDTQYF	TGTGCCAGCAGCGCCCGACAGGGGAACACAGATACGCAGTATTTT
NA	14	TRBV3-1/TRBV3-2	NA	TRBJ1-1	CASSLTPGDTEAFF	TGTGCCAGCAGCTTGACCCCAGGTGACACTGAAGCTTTCTTT
NA	14	TRBV19	NA	TRBJ2-7	CASSYRTDTYEQYF	TGTGCCAGTAGTTATCGGACTGACACCTACGAGCAGTACTTC
NA	20	TRBV2	few	TRBJ2-7	CASSVPDSWRNGGGNYEQYF	TGTGCCAGCAGTGTCCCCGACAGTTGGAGGAATGGGGGCGGTAACTACGAGCAGTACTTC
TRBD1	17	TRBV4-3	NA	TRBJ2-1	CASSPGFWQGADNEQFF	TGCGCCAGCAGCCCGGGGTTTTGGCAGGGGGCGGACAATGAGCAGTTCTTC
TRBD1	17	TRBV27	NA	TRBJ1-3	CASSSNSGQGFGNTIYF	TGTGCCAGCAGTTCCAACTCCGGACAGGGGTTTGGAAACACCATATATTTT
NA	14	TRBV4-3	few	TRBJ1-1	CASSQDRSGTEAFF	TGCGCCAGCAGCCAAGACAGGTCTGGCACTGAAGCTTTCTTT
NA	13	TRBV18	NA	TRBJ1-1	CASSQVRGTEAFF	TGTGCCAGCTCCCAGGTCAGGGGCACTGAAGCTTTCTTT
NA	12	TRBV11-2	NA	TRBJ2-7	CATGTSPYEQYF	TGTGCCACCGGGACATCCCCCTACGAGCAGTACTTC
NA	15	TRBV19	NA	TRBJ2-3	CASSKGGAAGDTQYF	TGTGCCAGTAGTAAAGGAGGGGCCGCAGGAGATACGCAGTATTTT
NA	12	TRBV3-1/TRBV3-2	NA	TRBJ2-3	CASSQYTDTQYF	TGTGCCAGCAGCCAATACACAGATACGCAGTATTTT
NA	19	TRBV12-2	NA	TRBJ1-1	CASRLGTGTGRLKSAEAFF	TGTGCAAGTCGCTTAGGCACCGGGACAGGGAGGCTGAAGTCCGCTGAAGCTTTCTTT
NA	14	TRBV9	NA	TRBJ1-5	CASSVEARGQPQHF	TGTGCCAGCAGCGTAGAGGCAAGAGGTCAGCCCCAGCATTTT
NA	12	TRBV3-1/TRBV3-2	NA	TRBJ1-2	CASSHGGYGYTF	TGTGCCAGCAGCCACGGAGGCTATGGCTACACCTTC
NA	15	TRBV7-2	NA	TRBJ1-2	CASSSLRGDGYGYTF	TGTGCCAGCAGCAGTCTCCGGGGGGACGGCTATGGCTACACCTTC
NA	17	TRBV19	NA	TRBJ1-3	CASRPGQPRISGNTIYF	TGTGCCAGTAGACCCGGACAGCCACGTATCTCTGGAAACACCATATATTTT
TRBD1	14	TRBV7-2	NA	TRBJ1-2	CASSRDRDRGGYTF	TGTGCCAGCAGCCGTGACAGGGATCGAGGTGGCTACACCTTC
TRBD2	17	TRBV6-4	few	TRBJ2-2	CASSPTPLAGDTGELFF	TGTGCCAGCAGTCCCACCCCCCTAGCGGGGGACACCGGGGAGCTGTTTTTT
NA	14	TRBV6-6	NA	TRBJ1-6	CASSPDSRNSPLHF	TGTGCCAGCAGCCCGGACAGCCGCAATTCACCCCTCCACTTT
NA	13	TRBV12-3/TRBV12-4	NA	TRBJ1-6	CASSLRRDSPLHF	TGTGCCAGCAGTTTACGCAGGGATTCACCCCTCCACTTT
NA	15	TRBV7-8	NA	TRBJ1-1	CASSSRDTLNTEAFF	TGTGCCAGCAGCTCACGGGACACCCTGAACACTGAAGCTTTCTTT
TRBD1	15	TRBV7-2	NA	TRBJ1-2	CASSLGTGGAYGYTF	TGTGCCAGCAGCTTAGGGACAGGGGGGGCCTATGGCTACACCTTC
TRBD2	17	TRBV5-1	NA	TRBJ2-2	CASSLGAGVFNTGELFF	TGCGCCAGCAGCTTGGGGGCGGGGGTCTTCAACACCGGGGAGCTGTTTTTT
TRBD2	16	TRBV6-2/TRBV6-3	NA	TRBJ2-2	CASSFSGAGRRGELFF	TGTGCCAGCAGCTTTAGCGGGGCAGGCCGTCGCGGGGAGCTGTTTTTT
NA	11	TRBV30	few	TRBJ2-5	CAWVRVETQYF	TGTGCCTGGGTCCGAGTTGAGACCCAGTACTTC